These 8 T cell receptor beta chains came from one sample sequenced in a study of cytomegalovirus exposure and HLA in healthy donors. Researchers ran the PCR with 60 Vbeta and 13 Jbeta primers. Clones were sequenced by immunoSEQ multiplex PCR, and TCRdb holds only the in-frame ones, with some missing. The sample holds 150,000 to 200,000 clones; around 78% are singletons and the top ten take 1%. The specimen sequenced was PBMCs. The source of these receptors is a woman aged 40 to 50 in good health and CMV-seronegative.

This clone was recorded only once. This chain connects TRBV28 to TRBJ1-2; 7 positions match TRBD1. Unmatched junction bases numbered 7, after V lost 8 bases and J lost 4 bases. Germline V CDR1 and CDR2: MDHEN, SYDVKM. CDR3 length: 13 amino acids. The CDR3 nucleotides read TGTGCCAGCGGGCAGGGGGACGGCTATGGCTACACCTTC. Translated, it gives CASGQGDGYGYTF.

This clone was observed a handful of times. This chain joins TRBV19 and TRBJ2-2; D might be TRBD1 (6 bases). The germline V gene encodes CDR1 LNHDA and CDR2 SQIVND (reference sequence). The V gene lost 6 bases and the J gene lost 5 bases, with 13 bases spanning the gap. The CDR3 spans 14 residues. DNA for the CDR3: TGTGCCAGTAGGGTACAGGGTGGGACCGGGGAGCTGTTTTTT. It encodes CASRVQGGTGELFF.

Only a few counts were recorded for this clone. This likely comes from a read error, as the CDR3 has no conserved phenylalanine or tryptophan at its end. No DNA is shown, since the ends of the CDR3 on it are uncertain; the CDR3 is the one TCRdb lists. The J gene is TRBJ2-7, the V gene TRBV11-2; no DNA check was done on the table's D call, TRBD1. From its first to its last residue, the CDR3 has 13 amino acids. Per germline, CDR1 SGHAT and CDR2 FQNNGV. This CDR3 reads CASSLAGTGGREL.

The J gene is TRBJ1-2, the V gene TRBV5-6; 7 bases agree with TRBD1. Trimming at V came to 1 base and at J to 4 bases, leaving 10 bases not matched to a gene. Germline V gives CDR1 SGHDT, CDR2 YYEEEE. The CDR3 contains 16 residues. The CDR3 spells CASSLFEGGVSYGYTF. In DNA form, the CDR3 reads TGTGCCAGCAGCTTGTTTGAAGGGGGCGTTAGCTATGGCTACACCTTC.

V gene TRBV28 combines with J gene TRBJ1-5; TRBD1 agrees at 7 bases. There are 18 residues in the CDR3. V lost 2 bases and J lost 4; bases outside the gene matches: 14. Germline V gene sequence: CDR1 MDHEN, CDR2 SYDVKM. The CDR3 is CASSLLGGQDRSNQPQHF. CDR3 DNA: TGTGCCAGCAGTTTACTGGGCGGACAGGACAGGTCAAATCAGCCCCAGCATTTT.

The chain carries TRBV19 and TRBJ1-5; possibly TRBD1 for D (5 bases). Germline V lookup: CDR1 LNHDA, CDR2 SQIVND (reference sequence). V was pared by 5 bases and J by 4 bases, with 21 bases between. The CDR3 has 17 amino acids. The CDR3 loop is CASSWDGGTDTNQPQHF. CDR3 coding DNA: TGTGCCAGTAGTTGGGACGGGGGTACAGATACGAATCAGCCCCAGCATTTT.

V gene TRBV10-3 combines with J gene TRBJ2-2; 10 nucleotides agree with TRBD2. V lost 2 bases and J lost 2; bases outside the gene matches: 5. Germline CDR1 ENHRY, CDR2 SYGVKD. The CDR3 totals 17 residues. For the CDR3, the DNA is TGTGCCATCAGTGAGGCCAGGACTAGCGGAAACACCGGGGAGCTGTTTTTT. It is translated as CAISEARTSGNTGELFF.

This chain links TRBV30 with TRBJ2-5; 8 bases agree with TRBD2. Unmatched junction bases numbered 10, after V lost 3 bases and J lost 4 bases. This CDR3 is 15 amino acids long. Germline CDR1 GTSNPN, CDR2 SVGIG (reference sequence). The CDR3 protein is CAWRLGSGKGETQYF. CDR3 in DNA: TGTGCCTGGAGGTTAGGTAGCGGGAAGGGAGAGACCCAGTACTTC. Looking up the rest from reference TRBV30 and TRBJ2-5 gives the full variable domain: SQTIHQWPATLVQPVGSPLSLECTVEGTSNPNLYWYRQAAGRGLQLLFYSVGIGQISSEVPQNLSASRPQDRQFILSSKKLLLSDSGFYLCAWRLGSGKGETQYFGPGTRLLVL.